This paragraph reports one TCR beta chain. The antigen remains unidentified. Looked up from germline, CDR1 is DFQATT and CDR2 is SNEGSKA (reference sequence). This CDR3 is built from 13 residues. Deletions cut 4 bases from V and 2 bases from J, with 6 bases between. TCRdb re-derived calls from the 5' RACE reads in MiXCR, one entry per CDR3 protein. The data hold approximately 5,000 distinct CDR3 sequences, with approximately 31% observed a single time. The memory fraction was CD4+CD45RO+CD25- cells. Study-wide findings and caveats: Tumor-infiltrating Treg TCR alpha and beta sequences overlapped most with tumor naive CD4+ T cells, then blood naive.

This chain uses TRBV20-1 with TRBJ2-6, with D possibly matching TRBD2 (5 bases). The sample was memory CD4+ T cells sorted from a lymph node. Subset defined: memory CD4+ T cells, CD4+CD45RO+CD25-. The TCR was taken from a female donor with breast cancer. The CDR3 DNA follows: TGCAGTGCTATGAGGGCTGGGGCCAACGTCCTGACTTTC. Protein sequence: CSAMRAGANVLTF.